Shown below are 32 T cell receptor beta chains from a single sample sequenced in a study of T cells in Graves' hyperthyroidism and ophthalmopathy. Amplification of TCR beta CDR3 regions was performed using RNA transcripts as template. First-round RT-PCR of the TCR CDR3 relied on the HTBI primer set. Using its own MiXCR run on the multiplex PCR reads, TCRdb lists one record per CDR3 protein. Of 480,000 or so distinct CDR3 sequences listed, about 45% are singletons. The sequencing sample was made of peripheral blood or thyroid tissue (not recorded which). Receptors were obtained from an adult woman with Graves' disease, either hyperthyroidism or ophthalmopathy (not recorded which).

This clonotype was seen many times. V and J are TRBV2 and TRBJ2-5; 10 nucleotides align to TRBD2. In germline, CDR1 is SNHLY, CDR2 FYNNEI. This CDR3 is 14 amino acids long. V gave up 6 bases and J gave up 3 bases; unmatched junction bases: 4. The CDR3 DNA reads as TGTGCCAGCAGGCCCCTAGCGGGAGAAGAGACCCAGTACTTC. It is translated as CASRPLAGEETQYF.

The chain carries TRBV6-1 and TRBJ2-7; D unclear. The length of the CDR3 is 12 residues. Trimming left V 11 bases short and J 6 bases short, with 17 bases between. CDR1 is MNHNS and CDR2 is SASEGT in the germline V gene. DNA of the CDR3: TGTGCCCACTTCGAAGAGGTGGGCGAGCAGTACTTC. It translates to CAHFEEVGEQYF.

This clonotype was found a few times. The rearrangement joins TRBV7-2 to TRBJ1-3; D gene ambiguous. Germline CDR1 SGHTA, CDR2 FQGNSA. Trimming took 5 bases from V and 4 from J, leaving 9 bases between them. The CDR3 is made up of 13 amino acids. The CDR3 bases are TGTGCCAGCAGCCCAAGCCGAGGAAACACCATATATTTT. It translates to CASSPSRGNTIYF.

V is TRBV2 and J is TRBJ2-7; D may be TRBD1 (6 bases). Trimming pared 6 bases from V and 4 bases from J, leaving 13 bases between. Germline CDR1 SNHLY, CDR2 FYNNEI. The CDR3 is 13 residues long. The CDR3 DNA reads as TGTGCCAGCAGGGGTGGACAGTTATACGAGCAGTACTTC. Amino acid sequence: CASRGGQLYEQYF.

A word on this clonotype: One base away lies a much larger clone, so this may be a sequencing read error. V is TRBV7-8 and J is TRBJ1-6, with TRBD1 matching 10 bases. V trimming: 7 bases; J trimming: 9 bases; junction bases outside the gene matches: 3. The CDR3 sequence is 13 residues long. CDR1 and CDR2 from the germline V gene are SGHVS and FQNEAQ. CDR3 sequence (DNA): TGTGCCAGCAAAGGGACAGGGGCTTCACCCCTCCACTTT. It is translated as CASKGTGASPLHF.

This clonotype appeared many times. The gene calls are TRBV19 and TRBJ1-1, with 7 nucleotides matching TRBD1. V was pared by 4 bases and J by 6 bases, with 5 bases of the junction left unmatched. The length of the CDR3 is 13 residues. The germline CDR1 and CDR2 sequences are LNHDA and SQIVND (reference sequence). In DNA form, the CDR3 reads TGTGCCAGTAGTAGGGGACAGAAGTCTGAAGCTTTCTTT. It translates to CASSRGQKSEAFF.

This clonotype came up many times. This chain joins TRBV15 and TRBJ2-5, with TRBD1 identical over 8 bases. The ends lost 1 base at V and 3 bases at J; junction bases unmatched: 1. The CDR3 length is 14 residues. Germline-derived CDR1 and CDR2 are LNHNV and YYDKDF (reference sequence). The CDR3 coding sequence is TGTGCCACCAGCAGAGTGACAGGGGAAGAGACCCAGTACTTC. Protein sequence: CATSRVTGEETQYF.

This clonotype came up a few times. This sequence joins TRBV28 and TRBJ1-2; 8 bases fit TRBD1. The V and J ends lost 2 bases and 6 bases, in that order; junction bases with no gene match: 2. The CDR3 spans 13 residues. Germline V CDR1 and CDR2: MDHEN, SYDVKM. CDR3 in DNA: TGTGCCAGCAGTTTACCAGGGGGCAATGGCTACACCTTC. Protein: CASSLPGGNGYTF.

Notes on this clonotype: Germline is not matched at one junction end, which may reflect a read error. This sequence joins TRBV7-8 and TRBJ2-7; D possibly corresponds to TRBD2 (6 bases). The CDR3 contains 13 residues. Germline CDR1 and CDR2: SGHVS and FQNEAQ. CDR3 bases: TGTGCCAGCAGCCCCCGGGGCGGCGGGGAGCTGTACTTC. This codes for CASSPRGGGELYF. Based on the CDR3 plus reference TRBV7-8 and TRBJ2-7, the full variable domain is GAGVSQSPRYKVAKRGQDVALRCDPISGHVSLFWYQQALGQGPEFLTYFQNEAQLDKSGLPSDRFFAERPEGSVSTLKIQRTQQEDSAVYLCASSPRGGGELYFGPGTRLTVT.

The chain recombines TRBV2 with TRBJ2-5; the D gene could be TRBD1 or TRBD2 (5 bases each). V was clipped by 2 bases and J by 7 bases, with 8 bases between them. Germline assignment: CDR1 SNHLY and CDR2 FYNNEI. The CDR3 totals 12 residues. The CDR3, as DNA: TGTGCCAGCAGTGAAATCGGGGCGACCCAGTACTTC. Its translation: CASSEIGATQYF. Looking up the rest from reference TRBV2 and TRBJ2-5 gives the full variable domain: EPEVTQTPSHQVTQMGQEVILRCVPISNHLYFYWYRQILGQKVEFLVSFYNNEISEKSEIFDDQFSVERPDGSNFTLKIRSTKLEDSAMYFCASSEIGATQYFGPGTRLLVL.

This clonotype turned up a few times. This chain joins TRBV30 and TRBJ2-7; 12 bases fit TRBD1. The CDR3 covers 14 residues. V was pared by 2 bases and J by 7 bases, with 6 bases of the junction left unmatched. Germline-derived CDR1 and CDR2 are GTSNPN and SVGIG (reference sequence). CDR3 sequence: CAWSQGQGASEQYF. In nucleotides, the CDR3 is TGTGCCTGGAGTCAGGGACAGGGGGCAAGTGAGCAGTACTTC.

This clonotype was found many times. V usage is TRBV6-2 or TRBV6-3 and J usage is TRBJ1-5; TRBD1 agrees at 7 bases. CDR1 and CDR2 (germline): MNHEY, SVGEGT. This CDR3 is built from 15 residues. Unmatched junction bases numbered 4, after V lost 1 base and J lost 4 bases. The CDR3: CASSYWGQKNQPQHF. The CDR3, as DNA: TGTGCCAGCAGTTACTGGGGACAGAAGAATCAGCCCCAGCATTTT.

V usage is TRBV19 and J usage is TRBJ2-7, with D perhaps given as TRBD1 or TRBD2 (5 bases each). Trimming left V 2 bases short and J 7 bases short, with 9 bases between. CDR3 length: 12 amino acids. Germline V gene lookup returns CDR1 LNHDA and CDR2 SQIVND (reference sequence). The CDR3 sequence: CASSIWGREQYF. The CDR3 nucleotides are TGTGCCAGTAGTATATGGGGACGGGAGCAGTACTTC.

In this sample, this clonotype turned up many times. The chain employs TRBV20-1 and TRBJ1-4; D is unclear. The germline V and J ends were trimmed by 3 bases and 4 bases, with 9 bases remaining between them. The germline V gene encodes CDR1 DFQATT and CDR2 SNEGSKA (reference sequence). CDR3 length: 13 amino acids. The CDR3 DNA reads TGCAGTGCTAGTCCCGGGGTTAATGAAAAACTGTTTTTT. Translated: CSASPGVNEKLFF.

In its sample, this clonotype was seen a few times. The V gene is TRBV2, the J gene TRBJ2-5; 7 nucleotides line up with TRBD1. CDR3 length: 17 residues. Germline assignment: CDR1 SNHLY and CDR2 FYNNEI. J lost 1 base, V lost 3 bases, and 11 bases had no gene match. CDR3 amino acids: CASSEAWATGTQETQYF. Written as DNA, the CDR3 is TGTGCCAGCAGTGAGGCTTGGGCGACAGGGACCCAAGAGACCCAGTACTTC.

The chain employs TRBV4-1 and TRBJ2-6; D uncertain. This CDR3 has 9 residues. Trimming shortened V by 1 base and J by 17 bases, and 3 bases separated the two germline ends. CDR1 MGHRA and CDR2 YSYEKL come from the germline V gene. CDR3 sequence (DNA): TGCGCCAGCAGCCAAGTCATGACTTTC. Translated: CASSQVMTF.

A word on this clonotype: The junction shows a germline mismatch at one end, possibly a read error. The rearrangement uses TRBV10-1 and TRBJ2-7; TRBD2 is a possible D gene (5 bases). CDR3 size: 16 residues. CDR1 and CDR2 (germline): WNHNN, SYGVQD (reference sequence). The chain's CDR3 is CASSESAGSPTYEQCF. CDR3 in DNA: TGCGCCAGCAGCGAGTCTGCGGGTTCCCCGACCTACGAGCAGTGCTTC.

V gene TRBV6-2 or TRBV6-3 combines with J gene TRBJ1-5, with a tentative D call TRBD1 (6 bases). Trimming left V 6 bases short and J 1 base short, with 16 bases between. The CDR3 has 16 residues. Germline V gives CDR1 MNHEY, CDR2 SVGEGT. CDR3: CASRSVGGQSNQPQHF. The CDR3 nucleotides are TGTGCCAGCAGGTCCGTGGGGGGCCAAAGCAATCAGCCCCAGCATTTT.

In the case of this clonotype: One end of the junction is discordant with germline, which a read error may explain. This chain joins TRBV5-1 and TRBJ1-1; the D is unclear. The CDR3 is made up of 15 amino acids. Germline values: CDR1 SGHRS, CDR2 YFSETQ. CDR3 DNA sequence: TGTGCCAGCAGTGAAGTATCCGGGTGGGACACTGAAGCTTTCTTT. Translated: CASSEVSGWDTEAFF.

This clonotype was recorded many times. V is TRBV5-1 and J is TRBJ1-4; 7 positions agree with TRBD1. The CDR3 has 14 residues. Trimming removed 4 bases from V and 5 bases from J; junction bases left unmatched: 5. In germline, CDR1 is SGHRS, CDR2 YFSETQ. The CDR3 loop reads CASSKDRPNEKLFF. CDR3 coding DNA: TGCGCCAGCAGCAAGGACAGGCCAAATGAAAAACTGTTTTTT.

This clonotype was counted ten times or more. The genes are TRBV12-3 or TRBV12-4 and TRBJ1-6; no firm D call. The CDR3 length is 14 residues. V was clipped by 6 bases and J by 3 bases, with 9 bases between them. In DNA, the CDR3 is TGTGCCAGCAGCGCGACACTCTATAATTCACCCCTCCACTTT. Translated: CASSATLYNSPLHF.

The chain recombines TRBV9 with TRBJ1-6; TRBD1 agrees at 8 bases. Looked up from germline, CDR1 is SGDLS and CDR2 is YYNGEE. After removal of 5 bases from V and 8 bases from J, the junction contained 6 bases not matched to a gene. The CDR3 sequence is 14 residues long. CDR3 loop: CASRPDRADSPLHF. CDR3 coding DNA: TGTGCCAGCAGACCGGACAGGGCGGATTCACCCCTCCACTTT.

The chain joins TRBV7-8 to TRBJ1-3; possible D gene TRBD1, 5 bases. This CDR3 has 14 residues. Germline CDR1 and CDR2: SGHVS and FQNEAQ. DNA for the CDR3: TGTGCTAGAGAAGACAGCCTCTCTGGAAACACCATATATTTT. As protein: CAREDSLSGNTIYF.

This clonotype was recorded at least ten times. The chain uses TRBV7-2 and TRBJ1-1, with 10 bases matching TRBD1. The ends lost 5 bases at V and 10 bases at J; junction bases unmatched: 7. The CDR3 consists of 13 residues. CDR1 and CDR2 (germline): SGHTA, FQGNSA. Here the CDR3 DNA reads TGTGCCAGCAGCCTGCGACAGGGGGCGCGAGCTTTCTTT. Amino acid sequence: CASSLRQGARAFF.

The chain couples TRBV7-6 to TRBJ1-5; D is perhaps TRBD1 (5 bases). The germline V and J ends were trimmed by 2 bases and 5 bases, with 10 bases remaining between them. CDR3 size: 14 residues. Germline lookup yields CDR1 SGHVS and CDR2 FNYEAQ. CDR3 amino acids: CASSLRGAYQPQHF. The CDR3 DNA is TGTGCCAGCAGCTTAAGGGGTGCCTATCAGCCCCAGCATTTT.

The chain uses TRBV15 and TRBJ1-1; D unresolved. This CDR3 has 14 residues. V was pared by 7 bases and J by 1 base, with 13 bases between. The V gene's germline CDR1 is LNHNV and CDR2 YYDKDF (reference sequence). In nucleotides, the CDR3 is TGTGCCACCAACGCATTCGGAGGGAACACTGAAGCTTTCTTT. Amino acid sequence: CATNAFGGNTEAFF. Complete variable domain (other parts from reference TRBV15 and TRBJ1-1): DAMVIQNPRYQVTQFGKPVTLSCSQTLNHNVMYWYQQKSSQAPKLLFHYYDKDFNNEADTPDNFQSRRPNTSFCFLDIRSPGLGDTAMYLCATNAFGGNTEAFFGQGTRLTVV.

This clonotype was observed at least ten times. The chain has TRBV7-2 and TRBJ2-7; D uncertain. CDR3 length: 14 residues. From germline, CDR1 is SGHTA and CDR2 FQGNSA. Trimming took off 7 bases at V and 3 bases at J, with 16 bases between the two ends. The chain's CDR3 is CASTPPAQYYEQYF. In nucleotides, the CDR3 is TGTGCCAGCACCCCCCCTGCGCAGTACTACGAGCAGTACTTC.

This clonotype was observed a single time. The chain is built from TRBV10-2 and TRBJ1-1, with unresolved D. V lost 3 bases and J 2 bases, leaving 4 bases between the germline ends. Germline V gene lookup returns CDR1 WSHSY and CDR2 SAAADI. The CDR3 is 12 amino acids. CDR3 nucleotides: TGCGCCAGCAGTGAAGTTAACACTGAAGCTTTCTTT. Protein: CASSEVNTEAFF.

This clonotype was detected ten times or more. The chain carries TRBV29-1 and TRBJ2-7, with D unresolved. CDR1 SQVTM and CDR2 ANQGSEA come from the germline V gene. The ends were cut back, 5 bases at V and 3 bases at J, with 20 bases in the middle. The length of the CDR3 is 15 residues. Written as DNA, the CDR3 is TGCAGCGTTTTATCCCCGTGGAGCCTCCACTACGAGCAGTACTTC. Translation: CSVLSPWSLHYEQYF.

Remarks on this clonotype: The junction departs from germline at one end; a sequencing error may be responsible. The V gene is TRBV29-1, the J gene TRBJ1-3; D is undetermined. The CDR3 sequence is 11 residues long. Germline assignment: CDR1 SQVTM and CDR2 ANQGSEA. CDR3 residues: CRVAGGDTIYF. As DNA, the CDR3 is TGTAGGGTTGCTGGTGGGGACACCATATATTTT.

This clonotype appeared many times. The rearrangement links TRBV2 to TRBJ1-5; D perhaps matches TRBD1 (6 bases). V was cut by 8 bases and J by 2 bases, with 16 bases left in between. This CDR3 is built from 15 residues. Germline V gene lookup returns CDR1 SNHLY and CDR2 FYNNEI. The CDR3 DNA reads TGTGCCAGCCGGACGGGACAAGTTGGCAATCAGCCCCAGCATTTT. Its protein product is CASRTGQVGNQPQHF.

This clonotype occurred many times. This chain joins TRBV12-3 or TRBV12-4 and TRBJ1-6; possibly TRBD1 for D (5 bases). Trimming took 6 bases from V and 0 from J, leaving 27 bases between them. The CDR3 is 21 amino acids. CDR3 DNA sequence: TGTGCCAGCAGGACGACGACAGTAAAAGCCCTAGTGAGCTCCTATAATTCACCCCTCCACTTT. Translation: CASRTTTVKALVSSYNSPLHF.